This TCR beta chain was obtained from a study of blood T cell repertoires in COVID-19. Original handling: Cell counts per sample came from amplifying reference gene primers. Produced via immunoSEQ multiplex PCR; TCRdb's table is partial and in-frame only. V and J calls and clone size follow that table, whereas D and trimming were derived from the DNA. The sample lists fewer than 300,000 clones; approximately 80% were seen once. The CDR3 sequence is 15 residues long. V shed 5 bases and J 4 bases; nucleotides not matched to a gene: 8. CDR1 is MNHEY and CDR2 is SVGAGI in the germline V gene. This clone appeared a single time.

The rearrangement uses TRBV6-5 and TRBJ2-5; 9 bases agree with TRBD1. Sequencing was carried out using peripheral blood. The receptor comes from a human donor in a cohort sampled during active COVID-19. The CDR3 sequence is CASSRPWTGAETQYF. DNA of the CDR3: TGTGCCAGCAGTCGACCCTGGACAGGGGCAGAGACCCAGTACTTC.